A single sample gave rise to the 3 T cell receptor beta chains below, sequenced in a study of T cells in localized non-small cell lung cancer. Only in-frame clones appear in the TCRdb table, and some are missing; sequencing was by immunoSEQ multiplex PCR. Of around 25,000 clones listed, 80% to 90% are singletons. The material sequenced was peripheral blood, taken before any cancer treatment. Receptors were obtained from a female donor of 60 years or more with stage I lung adenocarcinoma.

This chain joins TRBV4-2 and TRBJ1-1, with a possible D match to TRBD1 (6 bases). CDR3 length: 15 amino acids. Germline values: CDR1 LGHNA, CDR2 YNFKEQ. The ends were cut back, 2 bases at V and 2 bases at J, with 12 bases in the middle. The CDR3 sequence is CASSQQVGANTEAFF. CDR3 nucleotide sequence: TGTGCCAGCAGCCAACAAGTGGGGGCTAACACTGAAGCTTTCTTT.

This sequence joins TRBV6-4 and TRBJ1-2, with D hard to call. The CDR3 extends over 11 amino acids. V dropped 6 bases and J dropped 11 bases, with 13 bases sitting between them. The germline V gene encodes CDR1 MRHNA and CDR2 SNTAGT. CDR3 coding DNA: TGTGCCAGCAGAAATTCCGGCGGGTACACCTTC. This encodes CASRNSGGYTF.

This clone turned up a few times. The J gene is TRBJ2-1, the V gene TRBV7-6; D is uncertain. Trimming removed 0 bases at V and 0 bases at J, with 9 bases between. Germline CDR1 reads SGHVS; CDR2 reads FNYEAQ. The CDR3 is 16 residues long. CDR3 loop: CASSLAATLSYNEQFF. The CDR3 DNA is TGTGCCAGCAGCTTAGCGGCGACACTCTCCTACAATGAGCAGTTCTTC. Full variable domain (missing parts from reference TRBV7-6 and TRBJ2-1): GAGVSQSPRYKVTKRGQDVALRCDPISGHVSLYWYRQALGQGPEFLTYFNYEAQQDKSGLPNDRFSAERPEGSISTLTIQRTEQRDSAMYRCASSLAATLSYNEQFFGPGTRLTVL.